These 25 T cell receptor beta chains came from one sample sequenced in a study of CD8+CD57+ T cells in acquired aplastic anemia. The template used for profiling TCR beta VDJ and CDR3 was genomic DNA. TCRdb recomputed calls from the reads with MiXCR, one row per CDR3 protein. This table holds roughly 86,000 distinct CDR3 sequences, approximately 46% found once. Sequencing used sorted CD4+, CD8+, or CD8+CD57+ T cells (not recorded which) from PBMCs. Source of these receptors: a human donor in good health, serving as a control.

This clonotype was seen at least ten times. A read error may be the cause here, since a much bigger clone is one base away. The chain has TRBV29-1 and TRBJ1-2; possible D gene TRBD1, 6 bases. Between the trimmed V and J ends, which lost 1 base and 0 bases, there was a span of 6 bases. There are 13 residues in the CDR3. Germline V gives CDR1 SQVTM, CDR2 ANQGSEA. Written as DNA, the CDR3 is TGCAGCGTTGAAGGGACAGCTAACTATGGCTACACCTTC. Amino acid sequence: CSVEGTANYGYTF.

This clonotype has a count of ten or more. This chain links TRBV12-3 or TRBV12-4 with TRBJ2-7, with no clear D. The CDR3 extends over 14 amino acids. V was shortened by 7 bases and J by 1 base, with 14 bases between the two germline ends. The CDR3 spells CASTPDGSSYEQYF. CDR3 in DNA: TGTGCCAGCACCCCGGACGGATCTTCCTACGAGCAGTACTTC.

CDR3 DNA: TGTGCCACCAGCATAGGGGGATATGGCTACACCTTC. It translates to CATSIGGYGYTF. This chain connects TRBV15 to TRBJ1-2; the D gene is possibly TRBD1 (6 bases). The germline gives CDR1 LNHNV, CDR2 YYDKDF (reference sequence). This CDR3 is 12 amino acids long. V lost 4 bases and J 5 bases, leaving 8 bases between the germline ends. Full variable domain (rest looked up from reference TRBV15 and TRBJ1-2): DAMVIQNPRYQVTQFGKPVTLSCSQTLNHNVMYWYQQKSSQAPKLLFHYYDKDFNNEADTPDNFQSRRPNTSFCFLDIRSPGLGDTAMYLCATSIGGYGYTFGSGTRLTVV.

CDR3 amino acids: CASSLAGTGEETQYF. The CDR3 DNA reads as TGTGCCAGCAGCTTAGCCGGGACAGGGGAAGAGACCCAGTACTTC. The chain uses TRBV9 and TRBJ2-5; 10 bases fit TRBD1. The germline V gene encodes CDR1 SGDLS and CDR2 YYNGEE. The CDR3 contains 15 residues. Unmatched junction bases numbered 6, after V lost 4 bases and J lost 3 bases.

The sample holds many counts of this clonotype. CDR3 DNA sequence: TGTGCCAGCAGCCAACGGGGTCAAGCCTACGAGCAGTACTTC. It specifies CASSQRGQAYEQYF. The chain links TRBV11-3 to TRBJ2-7; a possible D gene is TRBD2 (5 bases). Germline loops: CDR1 SGHNT, CDR2 YENEEA. This CDR3 has 14 amino acids. V lost 5 bases to trimming and J lost 2 bases, with 13 bases between them.

This clonotype was seen at least ten times. The gene calls are TRBV7-7 and TRBJ2-5, with 10 positions matching TRBD1. CDR1 and CDR2 from the germline V gene are SSHAT and FNYEAQ (reference sequence). With 5 bases clipped from V and 2 bases from J, the junction kept 8 bases outside the gene matches. CDR3 length: 16 residues. The DNA for the CDR3 is TGTGCCAGCAGCCATACCGACAGGGGGCATCAAGAGACCCAGTACTTC. Its protein is CASSHTDRGHQETQYF.

J is TRBJ1-2 and V is TRBV7-9; D gene unclear. Germline assignment: CDR1 SEHNR and CDR2 FQNEAQ (reference sequence). There are 13 residues in the CDR3. Trimming cost V 6 bases and J 2 bases, with 10 bases left between them. Here the CDR3 reads CASSLSSNYGYTF. CDR3 nucleotide sequence: TGTGCCAGCAGTTTATCTTCCAACTATGGCTACACCTTC.

This chain links TRBV15 with TRBJ2-7, with 11 bases that match TRBD2. The CDR3 loop spans 15 amino acids. Germline values: CDR1 LNHNV, CDR2 YYDKDF (reference sequence). The J segment lost 2 bases and the V segment lost 3 bases, leaving 3 bases of the junction unmatched. The CDR3 region has the DNA TGTGCCACCAGCAGGACTAGCGGGACGACCTACGAGCAGTACTTC. Its translation: CATSRTSGTTYEQYF.

This clonotype was detected a few times. The CDR3 protein is CASSLRGRRGEQFF. DNA for the CDR3: TGTGCCAGCAGCTTGCGGGGACGGCGTGGTGAGCAGTTCTTC. The chain is built from TRBV5-8 and TRBJ2-1, with D perhaps TRBD1 or TRBD2 (5 bases each). The germline gives CDR1 SGHTS, CDR2 YDEGEE. The length of the CDR3 is 14 residues. V lost 1 base to trimming and J lost 9 bases, with 14 bases between them. Complete variable domain (other parts from reference TRBV5-8 and TRBJ2-1): EAGVTQSPTHLIKTRGQQATLRCSPISGHTSVYWYQQALGLGLQFLLWYDEGEERNRGNFPPRFSGRQFPNYSSELNVNALELEDSALYLCASSLRGRRGEQFFGPGTRLTVL.

The J gene is TRBJ2-1, the V gene TRBV11-2; TRBD2 aligns across 12 bases. V dropped 5 bases and J dropped 3; count of bases not matched to a gene: 2. Germline CDR1 SGHAT, CDR2 FQNNGV. There are 15 residues in the CDR3. Here the CDR3 DNA reads TGTGCCAGCAGCAGACTAGCGGGGGACTACAATGAGCAGTTCTTC. Translation gives CASSRLAGDYNEQFF. Filled out from reference TRBV11-2 and TRBJ2-1, the complete variable domain reads EAGVAQSPRYKIIEKRQSVAFWCNPISGHATLYWYQQILGQGPKLLIQFQNNGVVDDSQLPKDRFSAERLKGVDSTLKIQPAKLEDSAVYLCASSRLAGDYNEQFFGPGTRLTVL.

This clonotype has a count of ten or more. The chain carries TRBV12-3 or TRBV12-4 and TRBJ2-7; D is undetermined. Trimming left V 5 bases short and J 6 bases short, with 14 bases between. The CDR3 runs to 13 residues. CDR3 sequence: CASSVTLASEQYF. The CDR3 nucleotides read TGTGCCAGCAGTGTCACCCTCGCCTCCGAGCAGTACTTC.

The chain uses TRBV12-5 and TRBJ2-3; D ambiguous. The CDR3 spans 17 residues. Trimming cost V 6 bases and J 0 bases, with 19 bases left between them. Germline V CDR1 and CDR2: LGHNT, FRNRAP. CDR3 in amino acids: CASGYSSDWSSTDTQYF. The CDR3, as DNA: TGTGCTAGTGGCTACTCCTCAGACTGGTCTAGCACAGATACGCAGTATTTT.

This clonotype was recorded at least ten times. The chain employs TRBV15 and TRBJ1-2; D may be TRBD1 (5 bases). Trimming cost V 3 bases and J 0 bases, with 17 bases left between them. Per germline, CDR1 LNHNV and CDR2 YYDKDF (reference sequence). The CDR3 consists of 17 residues. CDR3 amino acids: CATSSRITGFSNYGYTF. In DNA form, the CDR3 reads TGTGCCACCAGCAGTCGTATAACAGGTTTCTCTAACTATGGCTACACCTTC.

This clonotype came up many times. The V and J genes are TRBV2 and TRBJ1-4, with 8 bases identical to TRBD1. Unmatched junction bases numbered 7, after V lost 6 bases and J lost 1 base. Per the germline V gene, CDR1 is SNHLY and CDR2 is FYNNEI. The CDR3 length is 16 residues. CDR3 residues: CASSDGTGLTNEKLFF. The CDR3 DNA sequence: TGTGCCAGCAGCGACGGGACAGGCCTAACTAATGAAAAACTGTTTTTT.

The chain is built from TRBV5-1 and TRBJ2-5; 10 bases fit TRBD1. V lost 2 bases, J lost 3 bases, and 1 base stayed unmatched. Germline CDR1 SGHRS, CDR2 YFSETQ. The CDR3 has 14 amino acids. DNA for the CDR3: TGCGCCAGCAGCTTAGGGACAGGGGAAGAGACCCAGTACTTC. Its protein is CASSLGTGEETQYF.

This clonotype came up a few times. The rearrangement links TRBV6-2 or TRBV6-3 to TRBJ1-6; D remains unclear. CDR3 length equals 11 residues. The V gene lost 3 bases and the J gene lost 14 bases, with 8 bases spanning the gap. In germline, CDR1 is MNHEY, CDR2 SVGEGT. CDR3 loop: CASSYGLSLHF. The CDR3 bases are TGTGCCAGCAGTTATGGGCTCTCCCTCCACTTT.

This clonotype was observed a handful of times. The chain recombines TRBV11-3 with TRBJ1-3; D unresolved. Germline V lookup: CDR1 SGHNT, CDR2 YENEEA. Deletions cut 1 base from V and 2 bases from J, with 9 bases between. The CDR3 extends over 15 amino acids. The CDR3, as DNA: TGTGCCAGCAGCTTAGGTCAGGCTGCTGGAAACACCATATATTTT. Translated, it gives CASSLGQAAGNTIYF.

A remark on this clonotype: This clone may be a read error of a much larger clone one base away. In DNA form, the CDR3 reads TGTGCCACCAGTGATCAAGACAGGGCGTTCATGACCCCAGATACGCAGTATTTT. It encodes CATSDQDRAFMTPDTQYF. This chain joins TRBV24-1 and TRBJ2-3; 7 nucleotides match TRBD1. The CDR3 length is 18 residues. Germline V gene lookup returns CDR1 KGHDR and CDR2 SFDVKD. V shed 3 bases and J 4 bases; nucleotides not matched to a gene: 15.

V is TRBV29-1 and J is TRBJ2-5; 9 bases are shared with TRBD1. The germline gives CDR1 SQVTM, CDR2 ANQGSEA. Trimming took 6 bases from V and 2 from J; bases not matched to a gene: 10. This CDR3 is built from 15 residues. CDR3 bases: TGCAGCGTCTCCTCGGACAGGGGAGTTCAAGAGACCCAGTACTTC. Amino acids: CSVSSDRGVQETQYF.

As concerns this clonotype: With a much larger clone just one base away, this may be a read error. The V and J genes are TRBV20-1 and TRBJ2-1, with 10 bases identical to TRBD2. Germline CDR1 DFQATT, CDR2 SNEGSKA (reference sequence). The CDR3 contains 13 residues. CDR3: CSAVTSGHNERFF. DNA of the CDR3: TGCAGTGCCGTGACTAGCGGGCACAATGAGCGGTTCTTC.

The chain employs TRBV5-1 and TRBJ2-7; 9 nucleotides align to TRBD1. Germline CDR1 reads SGHRS; CDR2 reads YFSETQ. The CDR3 consists of 15 residues. The V segment lost 4 bases and the J segment 1 base; nucleotides outside the gene matches: 6. The CDR3 here is CASSTDRGSSYEQYF. The CDR3, as DNA: TGCGCCAGCAGCACCGACAGGGGGTCTTCCTACGAGCAGTACTTC. The whole variable domain, filled in from reference TRBV5-1 and TRBJ2-7, reads KAGVTQTPRYLIKTRGQQVTLSCSPISGHRSVSWYQQTPGQGLQFLFEYFSETQRNKGNFPGRFSGRQFSNSRSEMNVSTLELGDSALYLCASSTDRGSSYEQYFGPGTRLTVT.

This clonotype was seen repeatedly, ten times or more. The chain carries TRBV7-8 and TRBJ2-5; 7 bases are a match to TRBD2. Germline V gives CDR1 SGHVS, CDR2 FQNEAQ. The ends lost 5 bases at V and 2 bases at J; junction bases unmatched: 8. This CDR3 spans 15 amino acids. The chain's CDR3 is CASSPKPGGQETQYF. In DNA form, the CDR3 reads TGTGCCAGCAGCCCAAAGCCGGGGGGACAAGAGACCCAGTACTTC. Together with reference TRBV7-8 and TRBJ2-5, the CDR3 gives the full variable domain: GAGVSQSPRYKVAKRGQDVALRCDPISGHVSLFWYQQALGQGPEFLTYFQNEAQLDKSGLPSDRFFAERPEGSVSTLKIQRTQQEDSAVYLCASSPKPGGQETQYFGPGTRLLVL.

There are a few counts of this clonotype. The CDR3 reads CASSHRVSGNTIYF. In DNA, the CDR3 is TGTGCCAGCAGTCACAGGGTCTCTGGAAACACCATATATTTT. This chain uses TRBV2 with TRBJ1-3; D may be TRBD1 (6 bases). The germline V gene has CDR1 SNHLY and CDR2 FYNNEI. Trimming cost V 5 bases and J 0 bases, with 8 bases left between them. This CDR3 spans 14 amino acids.

The gene calls are TRBV29-1 and TRBJ1-2; D perhaps matches TRBD1 (5 bases). The V gene's germline CDR1 is SQVTM and CDR2 ANQGSEA. V lost 6 bases and J lost 4, with 18 bases in between. The CDR3 runs 14 residues. In DNA form, the CDR3 reads TGCAGCGTCCTTCCCGTCCGACAGACCTATGGCTACACCTTC. Encoded protein: CSVLPVRQTYGYTF.

To note about this clonotype: Possible read error: a much larger clone is one base away. The rearrangement joins TRBV11-3 to TRBJ1-2; tentative D call: TRBD1 (5 bases). The CDR3 has 15 amino acids. CDR1 is SGHNT, CDR2 YENEEA, per germline. With 5 bases removed from V and 5 bases from J, the gap between germline ends came to 18 bases. This chain's CDR3 is CASSALDPGRYGYTF. The DNA for the CDR3 is TGTGCCAGCAGCGCCCTTGATCCAGGGAGGTATGGCTACACCTTC.